Below, 5 T cell receptor beta chains from the same sample are listed, as sequenced in a study of shared clonotypes between healthy human individuals. Generated by immunoSEQ multiplex PCR, the TCRdb table keeps only in-frame clones and is missing some. Found here are roughly 2.2 million clones, approximately 95% of them singletons; the top ten hold under 0.45%. Source material: naive CD4+ T cells from PBMCs. The subset is: CD45RA+ positively selected. Receptors originate from a young man in good health. Some clones in this sample may be carry-over from other donors' samples.

The rearrangement links TRBV27 to TRBJ2-7; TRBD2 matches at 9 bases. The CDR3 loop spans 19 amino acids. V lost 2 bases and J lost 5; bases outside the gene matches: 19. CDR1 and CDR2 (germline): MNHEY, SMNVEV (reference sequence). Here the CDR3 reads CASSLELSGGRANGHEQYF. CDR3 coding DNA: TGTGCCAGCAGTTTAGAATTATCTGGCGGGAGGGCCAACGGACACGAGCAGTACTTC.

The chain recombines TRBV4-1 with TRBJ2-5; 8 bases match TRBD1. The germline V gene has CDR1 MGHRA and CDR2 YSYEKL. Trimming cost V 0 bases and J 3 bases; bases outside gene matches: 6. This CDR3 comprises 16 residues. The CDR3 nucleotides read TGCGCCAGCAGCCAAGATTCGGCAGGGGGCGAAGAGACCCAGTACTTC. This gives the protein CASSQDSAGGEETQYF.

The chain combines TRBV7-9 with TRBJ2-3; possibly TRBD1 or TRBD2 for D (5 bases each). The CDR3 runs 15 residues. Germline-derived CDR1 and CDR2 are SEHNR and FQNEAQ (reference sequence). V was pared by 1 base and J by 2 bases, with 10 bases between. The CDR3 nucleotides are TGTGCCAGCAGCTTAGGGGGACCGGCCACAGATACGCAGTATTTT. This codes for CASSLGGPATDTQYF.

V usage is TRBV4-3 and J usage is TRBJ2-1, with no clear D. Germline V gene data show CDR1 as LGHNA and CDR2 as YSLEER. The CDR3 is 15 residues long. Trimming left V 8 bases short and J 0 bases short, with 14 bases between. DNA for the CDR3: TGCGCCAGCGCCAAAGGGTCCCTCTCCTACAATGAGCAGTTCTTC. Protein product: CASAKGSLSYNEQFF.

The chain combines TRBV18 with TRBJ1-3; 7 bases are shared with TRBD1. In germline, CDR1 is KGHSH, CDR2 LQKENI. The trim removed 4 bases at V and 3 bases at J, leaving 12 bases unmatched. This CDR3 contains 17 residues. The CDR3 DNA sequence: TGTGCCAGCTCACTAGGACAGGCTCCCCTCGTTGGAAACACCATATATTTT. Translated: CASSLGQAPLVGNTIYF.